Below, 32 T cell receptor beta chains from the same sample are listed, as sequenced in a study of cytomegalovirus exposure and HLA in healthy donors. This PCR relied on a set of 60 Vbeta primers and 13 Jbeta primers. TCRdb keeps only in-frame clones here, not all; method: immunoSEQ multiplex PCR. The sample consists of roughly 150,000 clones, roughly 85% of them appearing once. Sequencing was carried out using PBMCs. Receptors were obtained from a male donor in good health and CMV-seronegative.

V and J are TRBV21-1 and TRBJ1-6. TRBV21-1 counts as a pseudogene. The CDR3 has 18 amino acids. The CDR3 loop is CASRMGGATGTNNSPLHF. CDR3 DNA: TGTGCCAGCAGGATGGGGGGGGCCACAGGGACGAATAATTCACCCCTCCACTTT.

This clone is labeled medium-sized. The V gene is TRBV2, the J gene TRBJ1-6; TRBD1 is a possible D gene (6 bases). Deletions cut 7 bases from V and 8 bases from J, with 18 bases between. Looked up from germline, CDR1 is SNHLY and CDR2 is FYNNEI. This CDR3 has 15 amino acids. CDR3 amino acids: CASKGVETGDSPLHF. The CDR3 DNA reads TGTGCCAGCAAGGGGGTAGAAACTGGGGATTCACCCCTCCACTTT.

The chain joins TRBV7-6 to TRBJ2-7; TRBD2 aligns across 8 bases. The CDR3 spans 14 residues. The germline gives CDR1 SGHVS, CDR2 FNYEAQ. The V gene end was trimmed by 4 bases and the J gene end by 3 bases; junction bases not matched to a gene: 5. The CDR3 here is CASSYSGADYEQYF. In DNA, the CDR3 is TGTGCCAGCAGCTATAGCGGGGCGGACTACGAGCAGTACTTC.

The rearrangement joins TRBV14 to TRBJ2-5; tentatively, D is TRBD1 (5 bases). CDR3 length: 16 residues. V lost 1 base, J lost 4 bases, and 16 bases lay in between. CDR1 SGHDN and CDR2 FVKESK come from the germline V gene. The DNA of the CDR3 is TGTGCCAGCAGCCAAGCTTGGGGCGTAGTCCCAGAGACCCAGTACTTC. Translated, it gives CASSQAWGVVPETQYF.

The V gene is TRBV6-1, the J gene TRBJ1-5; 10 nucleotides align to TRBD1. The junction had 6 bases not matched to a gene; V was cut back by 4 bases and J by 6 bases. CDR3 length: 15 amino acids. Per the germline V gene, CDR1 is MNHNS and CDR2 is SASEGT. CDR3 loop: CASSATTGGGQPQHF. The CDR3 nucleotides are TGTGCCAGCAGTGCGACGACAGGGGGCGGTCAGCCCCAGCATTTT.

V and J are TRBV27 and TRBJ2-7; D gene unclear. The CDR3 runs to 12 residues. V was shortened by 4 bases and J by 2 bases, with 6 bases between the two germline ends. Germline assignment: CDR1 MNHEY and CDR2 SMNVEV (reference sequence). CDR3 in amino acids: CASSSQTYEQYF. The CDR3 DNA follows: TGTGCCAGCAGTTCCCAGACCTACGAGCAGTACTTC.

As regards this clone: The conserved phenylalanine or tryptophan is not found at the CDR3 terminus, so this likely reflects a read error. The genes are TRBV10-2 and TRBJ2-7, with D perhaps TRBD1 (6 bases). Germline loops: CDR1 WSHSY, CDR2 SAAADI. CDR3 size: 12 residues. The germline V and J ends were trimmed by 8 bases and 4 bases, with 12 bases remaining between them. The CDR3 nucleotides are TGCGCCAGCCTGGGACACCTGTACGAGCAGTACTCC. Its protein product is CASLGHLYEQYS.

This chain connects TRBV7-6 to TRBJ2-5; unclear D gene. Germline CDR1 reads SGHVS; CDR2 reads FNYEAQ. V was shortened by 4 bases and J by 2 bases, with 8 bases between the two germline ends. The CDR3 length is 13 residues. The CDR3 region is CASSSERQETQYF. CDR3 DNA: TGTGCCAGCAGCTCGGAGAGGCAAGAGACCCAGTACTTC.

By sample fraction, this clone is medium-sized (0.01 to 0.1%). The chain joins TRBV6-4 to TRBJ2-1; 9 nucleotides match TRBD2. V gave up 0 bases and J gave up 4 bases; unmatched junction bases: 1. There are 15 residues in the CDR3. CDR1 and CDR2 (germline): MRHNA, SNTAGT. The CDR3 here is CASSDSSGSYNEQFF. The CDR3 DNA reads TGTGCCAGCAGTGACTCTAGCGGGAGTTACAATGAGCAGTTCTTC.

The gene calls are TRBV28 and TRBJ2-3; weak D call: TRBD2 (5 bases). This CDR3 has 15 residues. V lost 2 bases and J 0 bases, leaving 9 bases between the germline ends. The germline CDR1 and CDR2 sequences are MDHEN and SYDVKM. Here the CDR3 reads CASSLLWTSTDTQYF. CDR3 nucleotide sequence: TGTGCCAGCAGTTTACTCTGGACTAGCACAGATACGCAGTATTTT.

The table lists this clone with a few counts. This chain joins TRBV18 and TRBJ1-1; 7 positions agree with TRBD1. The CDR3 covers 13 residues. V lost 6 bases, J lost 3 bases, and 4 bases stayed unmatched. Germline loops: CDR1 KGHSH, CDR2 LQKENI. The CDR3 is CASSPGTDTEAFF. The CDR3 DNA reads TGTGCCAGCTCCCCCGGGACAGACACTGAAGCTTTCTTT.

The V and J genes are TRBV7-3 and TRBJ2-7; 13 bases are a match to TRBD2. V lost 5 bases, J lost 7 bases, and 8 bases stayed unmatched. In germline, CDR1 is SGHTA, CDR2 FQGTGA. CDR3 length equals 15 residues. This CDR3 is CASSRGLAGFGEQYF. The CDR3 coding sequence is TGTGCCAGCAGCCGGGGACTAGCGGGGTTCGGGGAGCAGTACTTC.

The gene calls are TRBV12-5 and TRBJ2-5, with a weak D call TRBD1 (6 bases). The closer fit of TRBJ2-7 to the DNA end suggests the J call may be wrong. The germline gives CDR1 LGHNT, CDR2 FRNRAP. CDR3 length: 14 residues. The CDR3 DNA is TGTGCTAGTGGTCCAACAACAGGGTTTGGCGAGCAGTACTTC. It translates to CASGPTTGFGEQYF.

The chain is built from TRBV11-2 and TRBJ1-4; D may be TRBD1 (5 bases). The CDR3 totals 18 residues. Germline CDR1 is SGHAT and CDR2 is FQNNGV. The V and J ends lost 4 bases and 0 bases respectively, with 18 bases between them. The CDR3 DNA follows: TGTGCCAGCAGCTCAACAGGCCAGAGGATTGCAACTAATGAAAAACTGTTTTTT. Its translation: CASSSTGQRIATNEKLFF. The full variable domain, with the rest looked up from reference TRBV11-2 and TRBJ1-4, is EAGVAQSPRYKIIEKRQSVAFWCNPISGHATLYWYQQILGQGPKLLIQFQNNGVVDDSQLPKDRFSAERLKGVDSTLKIQPAKLEDSAVYLCASSSTGQRIATNEKLFFGSGTQLSVL.

The V and J genes are TRBV11-2 and TRBJ2-1; 8 bases are shared with TRBD1. With V trimmed by 6 bases and J by 14 bases, 15 bases remained unmatched. CDR3 length: 14 amino acids. The germline gives CDR1 SGHAT, CDR2 FQNNGV. CDR3 residues: CASRTPGQVIREFF. DNA of the CDR3: TGTGCCAGCAGGACACCGGGACAGGTAATCCGGGAGTTCTTC.

The chain employs TRBV6-4 and TRBJ1-1, with D possibly being TRBD1 (6 bases). CDR3 length: 15 residues. Germline V gene sequence: CDR1 MRHNA, CDR2 SNTAGT. Trimming pared 1 base from V and 4 bases from J, leaving 13 bases between. For the CDR3, the DNA is TGTGCCAGCAGTGACTGGGCAGGGGCGAGCACTGAAGCTTTCTTT. It is translated as CASSDWAGASTEAFF.

The V gene is TRBV5-4, the J gene TRBJ2-7; 8 bases align to TRBD2. V was clipped by 4 bases and J by 3 bases; unmatched bases: 3. CDR1 and CDR2 from the germline V gene are SGHNT and YYREEE (reference sequence). This CDR3 has 13 residues. DNA for the CDR3: TGTGCCAGCAGCGCCGGGAGGGGCTACGAGCAGTACTTC. The encoded protein is CASSAGRGYEQYF.

The CDR3 DNA reads TGTGCCAGCAGTTTAGCGACACGGGACATGAACACTGAAGCTTTCTTT. As protein: CASSLATRDMNTEAFF. This sequence joins TRBV28 and TRBJ1-1, with D perhaps TRBD1 (6 bases). Germline V gene lookup returns CDR1 MDHEN and CDR2 SYDVKM. Trimming removed 2 bases at V and 0 bases at J, with 13 bases between. This CDR3 is 16 amino acids long.

A note on this clone: The junction shows a germline mismatch at one end, possibly a read error. The chain uses TRBV7-9 and TRBJ1-1; D gene ambiguous. Germline CDR1 is SEHNR and CDR2 is FQNEAQ (reference sequence). The CDR3 totals 12 residues. DNA for the CDR3: TGTTCCAGCACCCTTCTCGGGTCTGAAGCTTTCTTT. It specifies CSSTLLGSEAFF.

The CDR3 DNA is TGTGCCAGCACCCCTAGACAGTTCAACACTGAAGCTTTCTTT. It codes for CASTPRQFNTEAFF. The rearrangement joins TRBV9 to TRBJ1-1; perhaps TRBD1 as D (5 bases). V lost 6 bases to trimming and J lost 2 bases, with 14 bases between them. CDR1 and CDR2 from the germline V gene are SGDLS and YYNGEE. The CDR3 totals 14 residues. The full variable domain, its missing parts supplied by reference TRBV9 and TRBJ1-1, is DSGVTQTPKHLITATGQRVTLRCSPRSGDLSVYWYQQSLDQGLQFLIQYYNGEERAKGNILERFSAQQFPDLHSELNLSSLELGDSALYFCASTPRQFNTEAFFGQGTRLTVV.

The chain couples TRBV25-1 to TRBJ2-5; 9 nucleotides align to TRBD2. Unmatched junction bases numbered 9, after V lost 6 bases and J lost 4 bases. The CDR3 extends over 15 amino acids. CDR1 MGHDK and CDR2 SYGVNS come from the germline V gene. DNA of the CDR3: TGTGCCAGCAGGGGGGGGCGGGGGGGCTCAGAGACCCAGTACTTC. This gives the protein CASRGGRGGSETQYF.

The rearrangement joins TRBV6-7 to TRBJ1-2; TRBD1 matches at 12 bases. TRBV6-7 is filed as an ORF, its function uncertain. The CDR3 has 17 residues. After removal of 6 bases from V and 3 bases from J, the junction contained 11 bases not matched to a gene. The CDR3 DNA is TGTGCCAGCAGCCAAACCGGGACAGGGGGCAGAGACTATGGCTACACCTTC. Encoded protein: CASSQTGTGGRDYGYTF.

The V gene is TRBV9, the J gene TRBJ2-5; 7 bases line up with TRBD1. The CDR3 loop spans 14 amino acids. Germline V gene lookup returns CDR1 SGDLS and CDR2 YYNGEE. V was pared by 3 bases and J by 5 bases, with 7 bases of the junction left unmatched. CDR3 sequence reads: CASSGGGKGETQYF. CDR3 coding DNA: TGTGCCAGCAGCGGAGGGGGCAAGGGGGAGACCCAGTACTTC. Supplemented by reference TRBV9 and TRBJ2-5, the full variable domain reads DSGVTQTPKHLITATGQRVTLRCSPRSGDLSVYWYQQSLDQGLQFLIQYYNGEERAKGNILERFSAQQFPDLHSELNLSSLELGDSALYFCASSGGGKGETQYFGPGTRLLVL.

The chain is built from TRBV11-2 and TRBJ1-4; D perhaps matches TRBD1 (5 bases). V lost 2 bases to trimming and J lost 4 bases, with 14 bases between them. The CDR3 runs 16 residues. From germline, CDR1 is SGHAT and CDR2 FQNNGV. Here the CDR3 reads CASSLSRARINEKLFF. CDR3 DNA: TGTGCCAGCAGCTTAAGCAGGGCACGTATTAATGAAAAACTGTTTTTT.

The CDR3 DNA is TGCAGCGTTGAGGACAGAGCCTACAATGAGCAGTTCTTC. This codes for CSVEDRAYNEQFF. The rearrangement links TRBV29-1 to TRBJ2-1; the D gene is possibly TRBD1 (6 bases). Per germline, CDR1 SQVTM and CDR2 ANQGSEA. The germline V and J ends were trimmed by 3 bases and 2 bases, with 8 bases remaining between them. This CDR3 comprises 13 residues.

This rearrangement joins TRBV7-2 to TRBJ1-5; maybe TRBD1 (5 bases). This CDR3 is built from 15 residues. Germline lookup yields CDR1 SGHTA and CDR2 FQGNSA. Trimming took 5 bases from V and 4 from J, leaving 15 bases between them. The CDR3 is CASSPTLGGNQPQHF. In nucleotides, the CDR3 is TGTGCCAGCAGCCCAACCCTGGGGGGGAATCAGCCCCAGCATTTT.

A word on this clone: The sample has other DNA sequences that encode this CDR3 too. This chain connects TRBV29-1 to TRBJ2-7; 11 positions agree with TRBD2. CDR3 size: 16 residues. Looked up from germline, CDR1 is SQVTM and CDR2 is ANQGSEA. With V trimmed by 0 bases and J by 2 bases, 6 bases remained unmatched. The CDR3 region has the DNA TGCAGCGTTGAAGATAGCGTAGCGGGAGGGCCCTACGAGCAGTACTTC. It translates to CSVEDSVAGGPYEQYF.

V usage is TRBV9 and J usage is TRBJ1-2, with TRBD1 matching 7 bases. Germline CDR1 reads SGDLS; CDR2 reads YYNGEE. CDR3 size: 16 residues. The ends lost 2 bases at V and 8 bases at J; junction bases unmatched: 15. The CDR3 loop reads CASSVTGVRLDLGYTF. The CDR3 DNA reads TGTGCCAGCAGCGTTACAGGGGTACGCCTCGACCTGGGCTACACCTTC.

This chain uses TRBV5-1 with TRBJ2-2; perhaps TRBD2 as D (6 bases). Trimming stripped 0 bases from V and 6 bases from J, with 12 bases between. The germline V gene encodes CDR1 SGHRS and CDR2 YFSETQ. This CDR3 is built from 15 residues. The CDR3: CASSLVLEGSGELFF. The CDR3 DNA sequence: TGCGCCAGCAGCTTGGTGCTGGAGGGATCCGGGGAGCTGTTTTTT.

The chain joins TRBV5-1 to TRBJ2-1, with D maybe TRBD2 (6 bases). CDR1 and CDR2 (germline): SGHRS, YFSETQ. V was trimmed by 0 bases and J by 9 bases, leaving 13 bases between them. The CDR3 extends over 14 amino acids. CDR3 loop: CASSLAGARIEQFF. The CDR3 DNA sequence: TGCGCCAGCAGCTTGGCGGGAGCTCGGATTGAGCAGTTCTTC. Full variable domain (missing parts from reference TRBV5-1 and TRBJ2-1): KAGVTQTPRYLIKTRGQQVTLSCSPISGHRSVSWYQQTPGQGLQFLFEYFSETQRNKGNFPGRFSGRQFSNSRSEMNVSTLELGDSALYLCASSLAGARIEQFFGPGTRLTVL.

J is TRBJ2-7 and V is TRBV27, with 10 bases matching TRBD1. J lost 6 bases, V lost 2 bases, and 7 bases had no gene match. Germline V lookup: CDR1 MNHEY, CDR2 SMNVEV (reference sequence). This CDR3 region has 15 residues. The CDR3 loop is CASSLIGTGASEQYF. Here the CDR3 DNA reads TGTGCCAGCAGTTTAATAGGGACAGGGGCCTCCGAGCAGTACTTC.

The chain recombines TRBV2 with TRBJ1-2; TRBD1 is a possible D gene (5 bases). This CDR3 contains 12 residues. V was cut by 6 bases and J by 2 bases, with 7 bases left in between. CDR1 is SNHLY and CDR2 is FYNNEI in the germline V gene. DNA of the CDR3: TGTGCCAGCAGCTCAGGGAACTATGGCTACACCTTC. It specifies CASSSGNYGYTF. The full variable domain, rest sourced from reference TRBV2 and TRBJ1-2, is EPEVTQTPSHQVTQMGQEVILRCVPISNHLYFYWYRQILGQKVEFLVSFYNNEISEKSEIFDDQFSVERPDGSNFTLKIRSTKLEDSAMYFCASSSGNYGYTFGSGTRLTVV.